The rows below give T cell receptor beta chains drawn from one sample of a study of blood T cell repertoires in COVID-19. TCRdb keeps only in-frame clones here, not all; method: immunoSEQ multiplex PCR. The repertoire has some 120,000 clones, about 81% of them found once; the top ten carry 17%. Input material: peripheral blood. The source of these receptors is a young man with COVID-19, enrolled during active disease. The CDR3 runs from the conserved cysteine through the conserved F or W. The order of the fields is V gene, CDR3 length, CDR3 protein.

TRBV10-1 | 14 | CASSARTSGNTIYF
TRBV30 | 13 | CAWSGHSTDTQYF
TRBV28 | 11 | CASSSHTEAFF
TRBV6-5 | 13 | CASSTQENTEAFF
TRBV3-1/TRBV3-2 | 14 | CASSLSGGAETQYF
TRBV12-5 | 15 | CASGLRPGGDYGYTF
TRBV10-3 | 14 | CAISAPGQTYEQYF
TRBV9 | 14 | CASSARGSENTIYF
TRBV19 | 19 | CASSMFIGGRGPPGDTQYF
TRBV19 | 15 | CASSWTGLSNQPQHF
TRBV6-2/TRBV6-3 | 14 | CASSFSGNQETQYF
TRBV3-1/TRBV3-2 | 13 | CASSHWRGYGYTF
TRBV2 | 14 | CASSRTGYTDTQYF
TRBV5-1 | 14 | CASSFRTSGGEQYF
TRBV7-2 | 14 | CASSLGAVSEKLFF
TRBV27 | 15 | CASSLIAGAYNEQFF
TRBV6-2/TRBV6-3 | 17 | CASSSAAGLAIVGELFF
TRBV27 | 17 | CASSPRARTIEQETQYF
TRBV5-4 | 14 | CASRLGLVQETQYF
TRBV11-3 | 15 | CASSSGTGVNTEAFF
TRBV6-1 | 13 | CASSELGSYGYTF
TRBV27 | 14 | CASSLGGGSQPQHF
TRBV28 | 15 | CASSSSGADTGELFF
TRBV9 | 14 | CASSPSSGYYGYTF
TRBV5-6 | 12 | CASSFGFYEQYF
TRBV28 | 13 | CASSGEGTSGYTF
TRBV6-2/TRBV6-3 | 13 | CASSYDSGNTIYF
TRBV2 | 14 | CASNQEQGREKLFF
TRBV7-2 | 16 | CASSLVASGGADTQYF